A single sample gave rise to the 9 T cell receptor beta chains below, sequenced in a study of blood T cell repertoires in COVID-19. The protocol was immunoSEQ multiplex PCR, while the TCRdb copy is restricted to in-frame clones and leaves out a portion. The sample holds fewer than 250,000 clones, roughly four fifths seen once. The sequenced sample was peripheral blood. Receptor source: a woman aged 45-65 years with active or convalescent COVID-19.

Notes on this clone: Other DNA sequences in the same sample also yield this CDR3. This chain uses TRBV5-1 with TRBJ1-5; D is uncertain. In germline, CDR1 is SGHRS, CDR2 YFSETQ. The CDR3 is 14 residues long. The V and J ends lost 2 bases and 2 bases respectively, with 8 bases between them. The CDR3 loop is CASSLSGGNQPQHF. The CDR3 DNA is TGCGCCAGCAGCTTATCGGGTGGCAATCAGCCCCAGCATTTT.

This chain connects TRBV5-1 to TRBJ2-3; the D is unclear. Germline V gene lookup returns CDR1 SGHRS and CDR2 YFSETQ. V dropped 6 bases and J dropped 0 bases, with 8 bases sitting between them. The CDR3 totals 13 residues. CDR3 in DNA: TGCGCCAGCACCTCCGTTAGCACAGATACGCAGTATTTT. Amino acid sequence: CASTSVSTDTQYF.

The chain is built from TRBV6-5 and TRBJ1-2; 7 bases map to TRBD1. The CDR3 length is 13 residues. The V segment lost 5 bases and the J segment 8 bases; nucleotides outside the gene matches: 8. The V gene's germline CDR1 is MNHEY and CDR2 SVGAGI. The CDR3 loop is CASSKTGVRGYTF. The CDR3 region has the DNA TGTGCCAGCAGTAAAACAGGGGTGAGGGGCTACACCTTC.

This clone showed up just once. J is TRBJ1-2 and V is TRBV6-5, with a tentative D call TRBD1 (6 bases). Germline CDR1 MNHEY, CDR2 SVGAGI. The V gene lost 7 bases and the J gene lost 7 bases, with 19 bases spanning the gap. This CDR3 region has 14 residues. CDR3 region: CASTPGAGASGYTF. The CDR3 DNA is TGTGCCAGCACCCCCGGGGCGGGGGCAAGTGGCTACACCTTC.

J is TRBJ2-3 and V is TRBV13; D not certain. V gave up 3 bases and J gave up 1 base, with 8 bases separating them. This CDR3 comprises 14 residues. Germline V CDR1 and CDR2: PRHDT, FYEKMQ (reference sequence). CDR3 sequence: CASSFGSGTDTQYF. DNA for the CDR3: TGTGCCAGCAGCTTTGGCAGCGGCACAGATACGCAGTATTTT.

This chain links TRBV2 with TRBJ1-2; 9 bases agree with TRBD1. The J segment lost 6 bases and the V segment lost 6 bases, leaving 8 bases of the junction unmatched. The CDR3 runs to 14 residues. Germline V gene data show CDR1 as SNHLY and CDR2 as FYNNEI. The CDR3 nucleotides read TGTGCCAGCAGACCGGGACAGGGCTGGGATGGCTACACCTTC. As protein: CASRPGQGWDGYTF.

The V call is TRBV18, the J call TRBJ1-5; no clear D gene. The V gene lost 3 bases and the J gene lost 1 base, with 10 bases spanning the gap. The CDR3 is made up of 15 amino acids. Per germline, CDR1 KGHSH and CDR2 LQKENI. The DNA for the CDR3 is TGTGCCAGCTCACCGGAGGGAATAAGCAATCAGCCCCAGCATTTT. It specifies CASSPEGISNQPQHF. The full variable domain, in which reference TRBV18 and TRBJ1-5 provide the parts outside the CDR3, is NAGVMQNPRHLVRRRGQEARLRCSPMKGHSHVYWYRQLPEEGLKFMVYLQKENIIDESGMPKERFSAEFPKEGPSILRIQQVVRGDSAAYFCASSPEGISNQPQHFGDGTRLSIL.

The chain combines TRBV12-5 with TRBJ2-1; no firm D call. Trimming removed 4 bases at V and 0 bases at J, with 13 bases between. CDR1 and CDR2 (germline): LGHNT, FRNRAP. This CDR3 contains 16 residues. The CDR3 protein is CASGSEFLSSYNEQFF. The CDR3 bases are TGTGCTAGTGGTTCTGAATTCCTTAGCTCCTACAATGAGCAGTTCTTC.

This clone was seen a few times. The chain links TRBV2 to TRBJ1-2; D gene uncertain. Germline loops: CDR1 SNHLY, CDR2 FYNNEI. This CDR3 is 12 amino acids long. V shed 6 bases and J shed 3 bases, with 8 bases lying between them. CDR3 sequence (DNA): TGTGCCAGCAGAGTCGGAGACTATGGCTACACCTTC. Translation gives CASRVGDYGYTF.